This entry lists 29 T cell receptor beta chains sequenced from one sample in a study of T cell responses to AZD1222 COVID-19 vaccine. Using immunoSEQ multiplex PCR, the repertoire was profiled, and TCRdb retains in-frame clones only, with some absent. The table shows about 160,000 clones, with around nine tenths occurring only once. The sequenced sample was peripheral blood, obtained on day 0 of AZD1222 vaccination. Receptors originate from an adult in good health.

This chain uses TRBV30 with TRBJ2-7; D is unresolved. V gave up 2 bases and J gave up 3 bases, with 11 bases separating them. Germline CDR1 and CDR2: GTSNPN and SVGIG (reference sequence). This CDR3 has 13 amino acids. CDR3 residues: CAWSYQVNYEQYF. CDR3 in DNA: TGTGCCTGGAGTTATCAGGTCAACTACGAGCAGTACTTC.

In this sample, this clone turned up a few times. The rearrangement links TRBV28 to TRBJ1-3; D not certain. This CDR3 spans 14 amino acids. Per the germline V gene, CDR1 is MDHEN and CDR2 is SYDVKM. The V and J ends lost 6 bases and 3 bases respectively, with 12 bases between them. CDR3 nucleotides: TGTGCCAGCAGGGCAGGATCGGGTGGAAACACCATATATTTT. Its translation: CASRAGSGGNTIYF.

The genes are TRBV6-5 and TRBJ2-3; 7 bases map to TRBD2. CDR1 and CDR2 from the germline V gene are MNHEY and SVGAGI. The CDR3 extends over 15 amino acids. J was trimmed by 3 bases and V by 5 bases; bases with no gene match: 8. CDR3 DNA: TGTGCCAGCAGTCCTAAAACGCGGGGGACAGATACGCAGTATTTT. The encoded protein is CASSPKTRGTDTQYF.

The chain links TRBV27 to TRBJ2-1, with D unresolved. The CDR3 is made up of 15 amino acids. The ends were cut back, 0 bases at V and 0 bases at J, with 6 bases in the middle. The germline gives CDR1 MNHEY, CDR2 SMNVEV (reference sequence). CDR3 in amino acids: CASSLSVSSYNEQFF. Here the CDR3 DNA reads TGTGCCAGCAGTTTATCGGTGAGCTCCTACAATGAGCAGTTCTTC.

The CDR3 reads CASGSGTSGSDTQYF. The CDR3 coding sequence is TGTGCTAGTGGCTCCGGGACTAGCGGGTCGGATACGCAGTATTTT. The chain recombines TRBV12-5 with TRBJ2-3, with 12 bases that match TRBD2. The trim removed 6 bases at V and 6 bases at J, leaving 7 bases unmatched. CDR3 length: 15 residues. Per germline, CDR1 LGHNT and CDR2 FRNRAP.

The gene calls are TRBV7-3 and TRBJ1-2; D may be TRBD1 (6 bases). The V end was cut by 1 base, the J end by 8 bases, with 11 bases between. The CDR3 loop spans 13 amino acids. Germline-derived CDR1 and CDR2 are SGHTA and FQGTGA. CDR3 sequence (DNA): TGTGCCAGCAGCTTAAAGGCAGGGGTCGGCTACACCTTC. Protein: CASSLKAGVGYTF.

This rearrangement joins TRBV7-3 to TRBJ2-1, with 10 bases fitting TRBD2. V lost 5 bases and J lost 3; bases outside the gene matches: 4. The germline V gene encodes CDR1 SGHTA and CDR2 FQGTGA. The length of the CDR3 is 15 residues. The CDR3 protein is CASSQGTSVYNEQFF. The CDR3 DNA reads as TGTGCCAGCAGCCAGGGGACTAGCGTCTACAATGAGCAGTTCTTC. The full variable domain, in which reference TRBV7-3 and TRBJ2-1 provide the parts outside the CDR3, is GAGVSQTPSNKVTEKGKYVELRCDPISGHTALYWYRQSLGQGPEFLIYFQGTGAADDSGLPNDRFFAVRPEGSVSTLKIQRTERGDSAVYLCASSQGTSVYNEQFFGPGTRLTVL.

This chain connects TRBV18 to TRBJ1-1; the D is unclear. This CDR3 is built from 13 residues. The ends were cut back, 3 bases at V and 2 bases at J, with 7 bases in the middle. Per germline, CDR1 KGHSH and CDR2 LQKENI. The CDR3 spells CASSPLDNTEAFF. CDR3 DNA sequence: TGTGCCAGCTCACCGCTTGATAACACTGAAGCTTTCTTT.

The chain uses TRBV30 and TRBJ1-4, with D possibly TRBD1 on 5 matching bases. The CDR3 length is 15 residues. Germline CDR1 and CDR2: GTSNPN and SVGIG (reference sequence). The V end was cut by 1 base, the J end by 5 bases, with 14 bases between. CDR3: CAWSGGRGANEKLFF. DNA for the CDR3: TGTGCCTGGAGTGGGGGGAGAGGTGCCAATGAAAAACTGTTTTTT.

This sequence joins TRBV5-1 and TRBJ2-4; possible D gene TRBD1, 7 bases. V was clipped by 5 bases and J by 0 bases, with 12 bases between them. The CDR3 is made up of 15 amino acids. Germline lookup yields CDR1 SGHRS and CDR2 YFSETQ. Here the CDR3 DNA reads TGCGCCAGCAGGGTGCAGGGGGGAGCCAAAAACATTCAGTACTTC. Its protein product is CASRVQGGAKNIQYF.

The gene calls are TRBV18 and TRBJ1-4; D gene ambiguous. The CDR3 extends over 12 amino acids. Germline V CDR1 and CDR2: KGHSH, LQKENI. Trimming cost V 4 bases and J 8 bases, with 8 bases left between them. CDR3 sequence reads: CASSLSREKLFF. CDR3 in DNA: TGTGCCAGCTCACTCTCGAGAGAAAAACTGTTTTTT.

V is TRBV7-8 and J is TRBJ2-2, with D possibly TRBD2 on 6 matching bases. The CDR3 runs to 14 residues. The ends were cut back, 4 bases at V and 6 bases at J, with 12 bases in the middle. Germline lookup yields CDR1 SGHVS and CDR2 FQNEAQ. Here the CDR3 reads CASSSLGEAGELFF. The CDR3 nucleotides are TGTGCCAGCAGCTCCCTCGGGGAGGCCGGGGAGCTGTTTTTT.

The rearrangement links TRBV3-1 (or the pseudogene TRBV3-2) to TRBJ2-3; D may be TRBD2 (7 bases). The CDR3 runs 15 residues. The ends were cut back, 6 bases at V and 2 bases at J, with 15 bases in the middle. Germline-derived CDR1 and CDR2 are LGHDT and YNNKEL (reference sequence). CDR3 residues: CASSLGGGDTDTQYF. CDR3 bases: TGTGCCAGCAGTTTGGGCGGGGGCGACACAGATACGCAGTATTTT.

The chain combines TRBV29-1 with TRBJ1-1, with D maybe TRBD1 (6 bases). Germline CDR1 is SQVTM and CDR2 is ANQGSEA. Trimming took off 6 bases at V and 6 bases at J, with 14 bases between the two ends. CDR3 length: 12 residues. The CDR3 sequence is CSVRGRGSEAFF. CDR3 DNA sequence: TGCAGCGTGAGAGGCAGGGGATCTGAAGCTTTCTTT.

J is TRBJ2-7 and V is TRBV28; no clear D gene. Germline V CDR1 and CDR2: MDHEN, SYDVKM. V gave up 3 bases and J gave up 3 bases, with 9 bases separating them. The length of the CDR3 is 13 residues. The CDR3 is CASSFNYLYEQYF. The CDR3 DNA sequence: TGTGCCAGCAGTTTTAACTATCTCTACGAGCAGTACTTC.

The rearrangement joins TRBV2 to TRBJ2-2, with D perhaps matching TRBD2 (6 bases). Germline V gives CDR1 SNHLY, CDR2 FYNNEI. V was clipped by 5 bases and J by 6 bases, with 19 bases between them. The CDR3 has 16 residues. The CDR3 protein is CASSNPGLPSPGELFF. The CDR3 bases are TGTGCCAGCAGTAACCCGGGACTCCCAAGTCCCGGGGAGCTGTTTTTT.

The chain carries TRBV28 and TRBJ1-5, with D perhaps matching TRBD1 (5 bases). V lost 7 bases and J 4 bases, leaving 14 bases between the germline ends. Germline V gene sequence: CDR1 MDHEN, CDR2 SYDVKM. The CDR3 is made up of 14 amino acids. CDR3 in amino acids: CASNSGGTNQPQHF. CDR3 nucleotide sequence: TGTGCCAGCAATAGCGGGGGTACAAATCAGCCCCAGCATTTT.

The chain employs TRBV7-3 and TRBJ2-1, with 10 bases fitting TRBD2. The length of the CDR3 is 15 residues. The germline V gene has CDR1 SGHTA and CDR2 FQGTGA. The V gene end was trimmed by 4 bases and the J gene end by 5 bases; junction bases not matched to a gene: 5. The CDR3 nucleotides read TGTGCCAGCAGCTCCCTAGCGGGGGCCCACAATGAGCAGTTCTTC. Protein sequence: CASSSLAGAHNEQFF. Looking up the rest from reference TRBV7-3 and TRBJ2-1 gives the full variable domain: GAGVSQTPSNKVTEKGKYVELRCDPISGHTALYWYRQSLGQGPEFLIYFQGTGAADDSGLPNDRFFAVRPEGSVSTLKIQRTERGDSAVYLCASSSLAGAHNEQFFGPGTRLTVL.

This sequence joins TRBV5-1 and TRBJ1-1; D ambiguous. CDR3 length: 14 amino acids. Germline lookup yields CDR1 SGHRS and CDR2 YFSETQ. V lost 0 bases and J 9 bases, leaving 15 bases between the germline ends. CDR3 nucleotides: TGCGCCAGCAGCTTGGGACGGCCAGCACAGAAAGCTTTCTTT. It yields the protein CASSLGRPAQKAFF.

V gene TRBV28 combines with J gene TRBJ1-4; maybe TRBD1 (6 bases). V dropped 7 bases and J dropped 9 bases, with 15 bases sitting between them. The germline V gene encodes CDR1 MDHEN and CDR2 SYDVKM. The CDR3 is made up of 13 amino acids. Here the CDR3 reads CASTDAGTQKLFF. In nucleotides, the CDR3 is TGTGCCAGCACGGATGCCGGGACACAAAAACTGTTTTTT.

The chain carries TRBV7-6 and TRBJ1-3, with D possibly matching TRBD1 (5 bases). The CDR3 sequence is 15 residues long. Germline-derived CDR1 and CDR2 are SGHVS and FNYEAQ. Trimming shortened V by 2 bases and J by 4 bases, and 12 bases separated the two germline ends. CDR3 amino acids: CASSLSGVSGNTIYF. DNA for the CDR3: TGTGCCAGCAGCTTATCGGGGGTTTCAGGAAACACCATATATTTT.

The gene calls are TRBV7-8 and TRBJ2-5, with 8 bases fitting TRBD1. The CDR3 extends over 13 amino acids. Germline CDR1 SGHVS, CDR2 FQNEAQ. V dropped 8 bases and J dropped 4; count of bases not matched to a gene: 6. Here the CDR3 reads CASGRQGRETQYF. The CDR3 nucleotides read TGTGCCAGCGGCCGACAGGGGAGAGAGACCCAGTACTTC.

This sequence joins TRBV28 and TRBJ1-5; TRBD1 matches 8 bases. Trimming cost V 7 bases and J 4 bases; bases outside gene matches: 6. CDR1 and CDR2 (germline): MDHEN, SYDVKM. The CDR3 consists of 14 residues. CDR3 nucleotide sequence: TGTGCCAGCACCGCCGGACAGGGTAATCAGCCCCAGCATTTT. Its protein is CASTAGQGNQPQHF.

In this sample, this clone turned up a few times. The chain carries TRBV10-3 and TRBJ2-7, with TRBD2 as a possible D gene (6 bases). CDR1 and CDR2 (germline): ENHRY, SYGVKD. The germline V and J ends were trimmed by 5 bases and 0 bases, with 11 bases remaining between them. This CDR3 spans 14 amino acids. The CDR3 spells CAISSRDFSYEQYF. The CDR3 nucleotides read TGTGCCATCAGTTCACGGGACTTCTCCTACGAGCAGTACTTC.

In its sample, this clone was seen once. This chain uses TRBV7-2 with TRBJ1-5; D may be TRBD1 (5 bases). Between the trimmed V and J ends, which lost 1 base and 9 bases, there was a span of 16 bases. CDR3 length: 15 residues. Germline V gene sequence: CDR1 SGHTA, CDR2 FQGNSA. In DNA form, the CDR3 reads TGTGCCAGCAGCTTAGGGGGCACCGATCGTTCGCCCCAGCATTTT. Translated: CASSLGGTDRSPQHF.

The V gene is TRBV10-2, the J gene TRBJ2-1, with D perhaps given as TRBD1 or TRBD2 (5 bases each). In germline, CDR1 is WSHSY, CDR2 SAAADI. V lost 5 bases to trimming and J lost 2 bases, with 22 bases between them. The CDR3 has 18 residues. CDR3 in amino acids: CASSSTVDPTGAYNEQFF. The DNA for the CDR3 is TGCGCCAGCAGTTCGACAGTAGACCCCACCGGGGCCTACAATGAGCAGTTCTTC.

The V call is TRBV28, the J call TRBJ2-1; 7 bases match TRBD2. Trimming at V came to 6 bases and at J to 3 bases, leaving 5 bases not matched to a gene. CDR3 length: 14 amino acids. Germline V gene sequence: CDR1 MDHEN, CDR2 SYDVKM. CDR3 in amino acids: CASRRGGLYNEQFF. Written as DNA, the CDR3 is TGTGCCAGCAGGCGGGGAGGGCTCTACAATGAGCAGTTCTTC.

The chain combines TRBV6-5 with TRBJ1-2, with 7 positions matching TRBD1. This CDR3 contains 14 residues. V was clipped by 7 bases and J by 3 bases; unmatched bases: 8. Germline V gene data show CDR1 as MNHEY and CDR2 as SVGAGI. CDR3 region: CASTGQVNDYGYTF. As DNA, the CDR3 is TGTGCCAGCACCGGACAGGTTAACGACTATGGCTACACCTTC.

This clone was found a few times. V gene TRBV7-2 combines with J gene TRBJ2-1; the D is unclear. Germline CDR1 reads SGHTA; CDR2 reads FQGNSA. CDR3 length: 15 amino acids. V shed 1 base and J shed 4 bases, with 11 bases lying between them. The DNA for the CDR3 is TGTGCCAGCAGCTTAGTCAGCGCTGAATACAATGAGCAGTTCTTC. This codes for CASSLVSAEYNEQFF.